This entry is about one T cell receptor (beta chain). Its target is not known. PCR primers comprised 60 Vbeta and 13 Jbeta primers. TCRdb keeps only in-frame clones here, not all; method: immunoSEQ multiplex PCR. This table holds 160,000 or so clones. The CDR3 runs to 17 residues. The V and J ends lost 0 bases and 0 bases, in that order; junction bases with no gene match: 5. CDR1 and CDR2 from the germline V gene are MNHEY and SMNVEV (reference sequence). This entry belongs to a study of cytomegalovirus exposure and HLA in healthy donors. Study outcomes and limitations: The majority of TCR sequences were rare, yet some public TCRs appeared in many donors.

The receptor comes from a man aged 30 to 39 in good health and CMV-seronegative. The chain couples TRBV27 to TRBJ2-1; 7 positions match TRBD2. The specimen was PBMCs. Written as DNA, the CDR3 is TGTGCCAGCAGTTTATCGGCGGGGGAAAGCTCCTACAATGAGCAGTTCTTC. Translated: CASSLSAGESSYNEQFF.